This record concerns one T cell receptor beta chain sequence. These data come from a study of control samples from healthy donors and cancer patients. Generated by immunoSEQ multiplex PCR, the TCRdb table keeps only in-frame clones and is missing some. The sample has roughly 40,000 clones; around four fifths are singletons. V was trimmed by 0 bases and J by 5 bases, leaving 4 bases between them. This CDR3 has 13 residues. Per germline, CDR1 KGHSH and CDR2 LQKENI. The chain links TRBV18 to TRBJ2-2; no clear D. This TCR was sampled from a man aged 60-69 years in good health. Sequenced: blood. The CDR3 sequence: CASSPPGTGELFF. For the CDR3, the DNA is TGTGCCAGCTCACCACCTGGGACCGGGGAGCTGTTTTTT.